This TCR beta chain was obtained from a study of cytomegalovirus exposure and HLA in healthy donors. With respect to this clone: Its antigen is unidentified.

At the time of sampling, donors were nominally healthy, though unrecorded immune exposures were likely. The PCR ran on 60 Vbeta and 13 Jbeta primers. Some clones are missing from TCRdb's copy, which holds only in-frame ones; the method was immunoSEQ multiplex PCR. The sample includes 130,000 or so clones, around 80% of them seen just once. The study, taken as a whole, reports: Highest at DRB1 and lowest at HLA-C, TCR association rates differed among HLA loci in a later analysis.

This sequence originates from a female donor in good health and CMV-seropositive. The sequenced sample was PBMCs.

CDR3 in amino acids: CASSSLGQGGKQYF. DNA of the CDR3: TGTGCCAGTAGTTCACTGGGACAGGGGGGTAAGCAGTACTTC. V gene TRBV19 combines with J gene TRBJ2-7, with TRBD1 matching over 11 bases. Trimming removed 5 bases from V and 8 bases from J; junction bases left unmatched: 8. This CDR3 has 14 amino acids. CDR1 LNHDA and CDR2 SQIVND come from the germline V gene (reference sequence).